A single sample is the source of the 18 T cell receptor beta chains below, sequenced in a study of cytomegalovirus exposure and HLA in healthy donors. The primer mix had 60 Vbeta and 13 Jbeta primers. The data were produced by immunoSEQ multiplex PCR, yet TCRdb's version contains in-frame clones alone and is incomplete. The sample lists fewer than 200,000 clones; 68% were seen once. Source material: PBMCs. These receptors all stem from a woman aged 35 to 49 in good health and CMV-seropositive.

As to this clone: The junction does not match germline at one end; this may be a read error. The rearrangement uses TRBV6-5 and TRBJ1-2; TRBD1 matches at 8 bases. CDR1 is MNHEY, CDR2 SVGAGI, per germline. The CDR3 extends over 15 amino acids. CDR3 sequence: CASSYTDRDGYGYPF. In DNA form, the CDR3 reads TGTGCCAGCAGTTATACGGACAGGGATGGGTATGGCTACCCCTTC.

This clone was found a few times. CDR3 region: CASRGQLNEKLFF. The CDR3 bases are TGTGCCAGCCGGGGACAGCTTAATGAAAAACTGTTTTTT. This chain links TRBV6-1 with TRBJ1-4; 7 bases fit TRBD1. J lost 4 bases, V lost 8 bases, and 4 bases had no gene match. From germline, CDR1 is MNHNS and CDR2 SASEGT. The CDR3 has 13 amino acids.

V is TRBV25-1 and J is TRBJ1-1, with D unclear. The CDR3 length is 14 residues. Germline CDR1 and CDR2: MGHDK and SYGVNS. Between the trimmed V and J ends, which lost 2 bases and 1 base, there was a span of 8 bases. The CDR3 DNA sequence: TGTGCCAGCAGTGAAAGGACTTCGAACACTGAAGCTTTCTTT. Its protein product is CASSERTSNTEAFF.

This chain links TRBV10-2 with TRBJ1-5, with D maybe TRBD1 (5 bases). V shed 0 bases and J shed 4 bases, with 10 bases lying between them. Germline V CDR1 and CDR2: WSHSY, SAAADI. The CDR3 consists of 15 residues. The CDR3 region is CASSESSTANQPQHF. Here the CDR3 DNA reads TGCGCCAGCAGTGAGTCCTCGACAGCAAATCAGCCCCAGCATTTT.

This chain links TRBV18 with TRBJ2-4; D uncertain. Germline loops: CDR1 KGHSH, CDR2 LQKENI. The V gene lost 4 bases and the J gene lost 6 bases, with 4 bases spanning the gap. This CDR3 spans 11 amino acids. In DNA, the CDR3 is TGTGCCAGCTCACGGCTAAACATTCAGTACTTC. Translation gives CASSRLNIQYF.

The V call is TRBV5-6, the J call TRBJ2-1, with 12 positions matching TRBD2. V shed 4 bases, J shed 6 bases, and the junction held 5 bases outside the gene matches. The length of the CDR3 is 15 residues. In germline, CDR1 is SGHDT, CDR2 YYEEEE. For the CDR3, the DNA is TGTGCCAGCAGCGCGGGACTAGCGGGCCTCAATGAGCAGTTCTTC. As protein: CASSAGLAGLNEQFF.

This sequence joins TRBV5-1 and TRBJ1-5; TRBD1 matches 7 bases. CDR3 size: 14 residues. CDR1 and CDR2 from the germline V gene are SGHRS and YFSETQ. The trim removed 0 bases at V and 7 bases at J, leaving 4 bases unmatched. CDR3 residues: CASSLAGGGQPQHF. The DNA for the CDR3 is TGCGCCAGCAGCTTGGCAGGGGGAGGCCAGCCCCAGCATTTT.

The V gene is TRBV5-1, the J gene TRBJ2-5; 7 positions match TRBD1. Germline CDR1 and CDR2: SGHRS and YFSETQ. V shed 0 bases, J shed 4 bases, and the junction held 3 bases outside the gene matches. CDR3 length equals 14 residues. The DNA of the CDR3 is TGCGCCAGCAGCTTGGACAGGGGATCAGAGACCCAGTACTTC. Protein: CASSLDRGSETQYF.

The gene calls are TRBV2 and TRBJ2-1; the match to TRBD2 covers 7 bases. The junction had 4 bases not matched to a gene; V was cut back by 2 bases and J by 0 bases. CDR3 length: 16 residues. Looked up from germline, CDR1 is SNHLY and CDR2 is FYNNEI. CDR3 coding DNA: TGTGCCAGCAGTGAACGGGGAGGGACCTCCTACAATGAGCAGTTCTTC. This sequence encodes CASSERGGTSYNEQFF.

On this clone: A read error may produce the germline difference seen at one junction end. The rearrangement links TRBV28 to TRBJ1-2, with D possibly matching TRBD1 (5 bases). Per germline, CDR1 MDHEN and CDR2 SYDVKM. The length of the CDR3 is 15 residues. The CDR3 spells CASSLSAPGDYGYPF. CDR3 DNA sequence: TGTGCCAGCAGTTTATCGGCACCGGGGGACTATGGCTACCCCTTC.

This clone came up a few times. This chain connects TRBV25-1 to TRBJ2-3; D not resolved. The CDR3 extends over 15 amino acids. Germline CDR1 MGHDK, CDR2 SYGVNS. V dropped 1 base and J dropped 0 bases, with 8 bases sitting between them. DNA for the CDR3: TGTGCCAGCAGTGAATTAGAGGTTAGCACAGATACGCAGTATTTT. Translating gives CASSELEVSTDTQYF.

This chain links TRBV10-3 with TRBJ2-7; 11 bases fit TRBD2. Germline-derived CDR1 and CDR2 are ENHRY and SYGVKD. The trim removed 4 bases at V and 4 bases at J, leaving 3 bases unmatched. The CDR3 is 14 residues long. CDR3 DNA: TGTGCCATCAGTGTCACTAGCGGGAGTTACGAGCAGTACTTC. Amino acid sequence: CAISVTSGSYEQYF.

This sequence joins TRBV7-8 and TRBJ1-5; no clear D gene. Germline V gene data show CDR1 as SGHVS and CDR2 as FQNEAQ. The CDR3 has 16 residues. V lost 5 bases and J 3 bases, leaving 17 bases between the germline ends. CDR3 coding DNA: TGTGCCAGCAGCCCCCAGGCCGACGGGAACAATCAGCCCCAGCATTTT. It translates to CASSPQADGNNQPQHF.

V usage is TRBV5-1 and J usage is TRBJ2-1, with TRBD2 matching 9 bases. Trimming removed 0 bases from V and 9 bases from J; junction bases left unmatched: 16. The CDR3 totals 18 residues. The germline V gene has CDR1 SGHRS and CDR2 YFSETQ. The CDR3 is CASSLGSATSGLTSEQFF. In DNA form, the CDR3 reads TGCGCCAGCAGCTTGGGGTCCGCGACTAGCGGCCTCACAAGTGAGCAGTTCTTC.

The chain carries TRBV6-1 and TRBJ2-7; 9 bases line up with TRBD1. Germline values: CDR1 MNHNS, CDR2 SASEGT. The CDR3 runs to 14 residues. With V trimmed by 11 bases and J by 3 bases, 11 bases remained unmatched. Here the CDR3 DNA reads TGTGCCGGTCGGCCGGGACAGGGTAGCTACGAGCAGTACTTC. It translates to CAGRPGQGSYEQYF.

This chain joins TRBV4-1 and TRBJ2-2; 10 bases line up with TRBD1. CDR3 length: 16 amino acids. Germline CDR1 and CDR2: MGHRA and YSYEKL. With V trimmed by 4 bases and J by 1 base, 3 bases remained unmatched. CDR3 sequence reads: CASSPGQGRNTGELFF. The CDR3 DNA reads TGCGCCAGCAGCCCGGGACAGGGGCGGAACACCGGGGAGCTGTTTTTT.

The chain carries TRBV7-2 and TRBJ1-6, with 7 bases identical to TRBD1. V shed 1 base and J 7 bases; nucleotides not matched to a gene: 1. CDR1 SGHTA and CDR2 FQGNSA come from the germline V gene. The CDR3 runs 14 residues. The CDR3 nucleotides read TGTGCCAGCAGCTTAGTCAGGGGGAATTCACCCCTCCACTTT. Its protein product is CASSLVRGNSPLHF.

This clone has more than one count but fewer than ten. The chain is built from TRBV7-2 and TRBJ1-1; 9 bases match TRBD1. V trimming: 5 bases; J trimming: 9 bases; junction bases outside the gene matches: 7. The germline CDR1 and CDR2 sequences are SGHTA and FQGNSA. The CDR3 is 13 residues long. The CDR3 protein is CASSPGTGSKAFF. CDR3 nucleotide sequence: TGTGCCAGCAGCCCTGGGACAGGGTCTAAAGCTTTCTTT.